This is a list of T cell receptor beta chains from one sample in a study of T cell responses to AZD1222 COVID-19 vaccine. This table comes from immunoSEQ multiplex PCR, and its TCRdb copy is limited to in-frame clones, with some not included. Seen here are over 140,000 clones, 80% to 95% observed once, and the top ten hold about 3.7%. The sample consisted of peripheral blood, taken 28 days after the second AZD1222 dose. All receptors derive from an adult who received the AZD1222 COVID-19 vaccine. Both conserved end residues are part of each CDR3. The D gene is left open where the match is weak. Clone size, where shown, is once, few, many, or a class for clones that have expanded.

D gene: TRBD1
J gene: TRBJ2-7
CDR3 length: 16
clone size: -
V gene: TRBV27
CDR3 protein: CASSPPTGFSVNEQYF
CDR3 DNA: TGTGCCAGCAGTCCTCCGACAGGGTTCTCGGTGAATGAGCAGTACTTC

D gene: TRBD1
J gene: TRBJ2-4
CDR3 length: 14
clone size: -
V gene: TRBV7-2
CDR3 protein: CASSLRDRGNIQYF
CDR3 DNA: TGTGCCAGCAGCTTAAGGGACAGGGGAAACATTCAGTACTTC

D gene: -
J gene: TRBJ2-2
CDR3 length: 14
clone size: few
V gene: TRBV5-4
CDR3 protein: CASSLVGNTGELFF
CDR3 DNA: TGTGCCAGCAGCTTAGTAGGGAACACCGGGGAGCTGTTTTTT

D gene: -
J gene: TRBJ2-3
CDR3 length: 15
clone size: -
V gene: TRBV4-3
CDR3 protein: CASSQDERSTDTQYF
CDR3 DNA: TGCGCCAGCAGCCAAGATGAGCGGAGCACAGATACGCAGTATTTT

D gene: -
J gene: TRBJ2-3
CDR3 length: 13
clone size: -
V gene: TRBV2
CDR3 protein: CASGNEITDTQYF
CDR3 DNA: TGTGCCAGCGGGAACGAAATCACAGATACGCAGTATTTT

D gene: -
J gene: TRBJ1-5
CDR3 length: 13
clone size: -
V gene: TRBV28
CDR3 protein: CASRTGPIQPQHF
CDR3 DNA: TGTGCCAGCAGGACAGGTCCTATTCAGCCCCAGCATTTT

D gene: TRBD1
J gene: TRBJ2-7
CDR3 length: 15
clone size: -
V gene: TRBV18
CDR3 protein: CASSPGTGDAYEQYF
CDR3 DNA: TGTGCCAGCTCGCCAGGGACAGGGGATGCCTACGAGCAGTACTTC

D gene: -
J gene: TRBJ2-2
CDR3 length: 15
clone size: -
V gene: TRBV24-1
CDR3 protein: CATSQGTRNTGELFF
CDR3 DNA: TGTGCCACCAGTCAGGGGACCCGGAACACCGGGGAGCTGTTTTTT

D gene: -
J gene: TRBJ1-2
CDR3 length: 13
clone size: -
V gene: TRBV30
CDR3 protein: CAWSANQGLSYTF
CDR3 DNA: TGTGCCTGGAGTGCAAACCAGGGTCTGAGCTACACCTTC

D gene: -
J gene: TRBJ1-3
CDR3 length: 16
clone size: -
V gene: TRBV18
CDR3 protein: CASSTGPAGSGNTIYF
CDR3 DNA: TGTGCCAGCTCAACTGGACCGGCGGGCTCTGGAAACACCATATATTTT

D gene: TRBD1
J gene: TRBJ2-7
CDR3 length: 16
clone size: -
V gene: TRBV5-1
CDR3 protein: CASSPKPGQGDYEQYF
CDR3 DNA: TGCGCCAGCAGCCCGAAACCGGGACAGGGCGATTACGAGCAGTACTTC

D gene: TRBD1
J gene: TRBJ2-7
CDR3 length: 17
clone size: -
V gene: TRBV6-1
CDR3 protein: CASSEQYGGTGRNEQYF
CDR3 DNA: TGTGCCAGCAGTGAACAATACGGCGGGACAGGGCGCAACGAGCAGTACTTC

D gene: TRBD1
J gene: TRBJ1-4
CDR3 length: 18
clone size: -
V gene: TRBV9
CDR3 protein: CASSVATEDRGSNEKLFF
CDR3 DNA: TGTGCCAGCAGCGTAGCTACAGAGGACAGGGGATCTAATGAAAAACTGTTTTTT

D gene: -
J gene: TRBJ2-2
CDR3 length: 14
clone size: -
V gene: TRBV5-1
CDR3 protein: CASSLLGGTGELFF
CDR3 DNA: TGCGCCAGCAGCTTGTTAGGTGGGACCGGGGAGCTGTTTTTT

D gene: -
J gene: TRBJ1-5
CDR3 length: 15
clone size: -
V gene: TRBV9
CDR3 protein: CASSVEGRSNQPQHF
CDR3 DNA: TGTGCCAGCAGCGTGGAGGGAAGAAGCAATCAGCCCCAGCATTTT

D gene: -
J gene: TRBJ1-2
CDR3 length: 16
clone size: -
V gene: TRBV4-1
CDR3 protein: CASSQGGGGVNYGYTF
CDR3 DNA: TGCGCCAGCAGCCAAGGGGGCGGGGGCGTTAACTATGGCTACACCTTC

D gene: TRBD2
J gene: TRBJ2-3
CDR3 length: 17
clone size: -
V gene: TRBV5-1
CDR3 protein: CASSFGLAGRNTDTQYF
CDR3 DNA: TGCGCCAGCAGCTTCGGATTAGCGGGACGGAACACAGATACGCAGTATTTT

D gene: -
J gene: TRBJ1-5
CDR3 length: 14
clone size: -
V gene: TRBV19
CDR3 protein: CASSIDHKNQPQHF
CDR3 DNA: TGTGCCAGTAGTATAGATCACAAAAATCAGCCCCAGCATTTT

D gene: -
J gene: TRBJ1-3
CDR3 length: 14
clone size: -
V gene: TRBV2
CDR3 protein: CASSYDSSGNTIYF
CDR3 DNA: TGTGCCAGCAGCTATGACAGCTCTGGAAACACCATATATTTT

D gene: TRBD1
J gene: TRBJ2-5
CDR3 length: 15
clone size: -
V gene: TRBV9
CDR3 protein: CASSVAMGQGETQYF
CDR3 DNA: TGTGCCAGCAGCGTAGCTATGGGACAGGGAGAGACCCAGTACTTC

D gene: -
J gene: TRBJ1-1
CDR3 length: 14
clone size: -
V gene: TRBV28
CDR3 protein: CASSFRGGATEAFF
CDR3 DNA: TGTGCCAGCAGTTTCAGAGGGGGGGCCACTGAAGCTTTCTTT

D gene: -
J gene: TRBJ2-5
CDR3 length: 14
clone size: -
V gene: TRBV28
CDR3 protein: CASSSPRDGETQYF
CDR3 DNA: TGTGCCAGCAGTTCCCCCAGGGACGGAGAGACCCAGTACTTC

D gene: TRBD1
J gene: TRBJ1-2
CDR3 length: 13
clone size: -
V gene: TRBV28
CDR3 protein: CASSLGTVGGYTF
CDR3 DNA: TGTGCCAGCAGTCTCGGGACAGTTGGGGGCTACACCTTC

D gene: -
J gene: TRBJ2-5
CDR3 length: 13
clone size: -
V gene: TRBV11-1
CDR3 protein: CASSPGVGETQYF
CDR3 DNA: TGTGCCAGCAGCCCGGGGGTGGGAGAGACCCAGTACTTC

D gene: -
J gene: TRBJ1-1
CDR3 length: 16
clone size: -
V gene: TRBV4-1
CDR3 protein: CASSQLRVGRGTEAFF
CDR3 DNA: TGCGCCAGCAGCCAACTTCGGGTGGGGCGAGGAACTGAAGCTTTCTTT

D gene: TRBD2
J gene: TRBJ2-5
CDR3 length: 14
clone size: -
V gene: TRBV5-4
CDR3 protein: CASSLRLAEETQYF
CDR3 DNA: TGTGCCAGCAGCCTACGACTAGCGGAAGAGACCCAGTACTTC

D gene: -
J gene: TRBJ2-5
CDR3 length: 17
clone size: -
V gene: TRBV15
CDR3 protein: CATSRGGIAGSQETQYF
CDR3 DNA: TGTGCCACCAGCAGAGGGGGAATAGCAGGGAGCCAAGAGACCCAGTACTTC

D gene: -
J gene: TRBJ1-1
CDR3 length: 12
clone size: -
V gene: TRBV18
CDR3 protein: CASSPLNTEAFF
CDR3 DNA: TGTGCCAGCTCACCACTGAACACTGAAGCTTTCTTT

D gene: -
J gene: TRBJ1-3
CDR3 length: 16
clone size: -
V gene: TRBV7-9
CDR3 protein: CASSSSRVLVVNTIYF
CDR3 DNA: TGTGCCAGCAGCTCTTCCAGGGTTCTGGTTGTAAACACCATATATTTT

D gene: TRBD1
J gene: TRBJ1-3
CDR3 length: 17
clone size: -
V gene: TRBV4-2
CDR3 protein: CASSGDHPTGAGNTIYF
CDR3 DNA: TGTGCCAGCAGCGGAGACCACCCGACAGGGGCCGGAAACACCATATATTTT

D gene: -
J gene: TRBJ1-1
CDR3 length: 12
clone size: -
V gene: TRBV28
CDR3 protein: CASSLAETEAFF
CDR3 DNA: TGTGCCAGCAGTTTGGCAGAGACTGAAGCTTTCTTT

D gene: -
J gene: TRBJ2-3
CDR3 length: 15
clone size: -
V gene: TRBV27
CDR3 protein: CASSLDRIGTDTQYF
CDR3 DNA: TGTGCCAGCAGCCTTGACCGGATCGGGACAGATACGCAGTATTTT

D gene: -
J gene: TRBJ2-7
CDR3 length: 14
clone size: -
V gene: TRBV11-1
CDR3 protein: CASSLEGAHYEQYF
CDR3 DNA: TGTGCCAGCAGCTTAGAAGGGGCCCACTACGAGCAGTACTTC

D gene: -
J gene: TRBJ1-2
CDR3 length: 13
clone size: -
V gene: TRBV9
CDR3 protein: CASSVASGYGYTF
CDR3 DNA: TGTGCCAGCAGCGTAGCGTCAGGGTACGGCTACACCTTC

D gene: -
J gene: TRBJ1-2
CDR3 length: 11
clone size: -
V gene: TRBV20-1
CDR3 protein: CSLTRGGGYTF
CDR3 DNA: TGCAGTCTCACCCGAGGGGGTGGCTACACCTTC

D gene: -
J gene: TRBJ1-1
CDR3 length: 9
clone size: -
V gene: TRBV21-1
CDR3 protein: CSLIPEAFF
CDR3 DNA: TGTTCGTTGATTCCTGAAGCTTTCTTT

D gene: -
J gene: TRBJ1-5
CDR3 length: 16
clone size: once
V gene: TRBV2
CDR3 protein: CASSDGRGYSNQPQHF
CDR3 DNA: TGTGCCAGCAGTGACGGTCGGGGTTATAGCAATCAGCCCCAGCATTTT

D gene: TRBD1
J gene: TRBJ1-2
CDR3 length: 16
clone size: -
V gene: TRBV11-2
CDR3 protein: CASSPGQGPVNYGYTF
CDR3 DNA: TGTGCCAGCAGCCCAGGACAGGGCCCCGTTAACTATGGCTACACCTTC

D gene: -
J gene: TRBJ2-5
CDR3 length: 14
clone size: -
V gene: TRBV7-2
CDR3 protein: CASSSPPGHETQYF
CDR3 DNA: TGTGCCAGCAGCTCCCCCCCGGGCCACGAGACCCAGTACTTC

D gene: TRBD2
J gene: TRBJ2-7
CDR3 length: 15
clone size: -
V gene: TRBV9
CDR3 protein: CASSETSGRTREQYF
CDR3 DNA: TGTGCCAGCAGCGAGACTAGCGGGAGGACGAGGGAGCAGTACTTC

D gene: TRBD1
J gene: TRBJ1-5
CDR3 length: 14
clone size: -
V gene: TRBV6-5
CDR3 protein: CASRSGQGNQPQHF
CDR3 DNA: TGTGCCAGCAGATCCGGACAGGGGAATCAGCCCCAGCATTTT

D gene: -
J gene: TRBJ1-1
CDR3 length: 14
clone size: -
V gene: TRBV5-5
CDR3 protein: CASSSGRGNTEAFF
CDR3 DNA: TGTGCCAGCAGCTCGGGCCGCGGCAACACTGAAGCTTTCTTT

D gene: -
J gene: TRBJ1-1
CDR3 length: 13
clone size: -
V gene: TRBV12-3/TRBV12-4
CDR3 protein: CASSWQRNTEAFF
CDR3 DNA: TGTGCCAGCAGTTGGCAGCGGAACACTGAAGCTTTCTTT

D gene: -
J gene: TRBJ1-5
CDR3 length: 15
clone size: -
V gene: TRBV6-5
CDR3 protein: CASRTGSISNQPQHF
CDR3 DNA: TGTGCCAGCAGAACAGGGAGCATAAGCAATCAGCCCCAGCATTTT

D gene: TRBD1
J gene: TRBJ1-3
CDR3 length: 15
clone size: -
V gene: TRBV25-1
CDR3 protein: CASSEATGSGNTIYF
CDR3 DNA: TGTGCCAGCAGTGAAGCGACAGGGTCGGGAAACACCATATATTTT

D gene: -
J gene: TRBJ1-2
CDR3 length: 13
clone size: -
V gene: TRBV12-3/TRBV12-4
CDR3 protein: CASSLGDRYGYTF
CDR3 DNA: TGTGCCAGCAGTTTGGGGGACCGCTATGGCTACACCTTC

D gene: TRBD1
J gene: TRBJ1-2
CDR3 length: 15
clone size: -
V gene: TRBV28
CDR3 protein: CAGRGQGARMDGYTF
CDR3 DNA: TGTGCCGGACGAGGACAGGGGGCAAGGATGGATGGCTACACCTTC

D gene: TRBD1
J gene: TRBJ1-5
CDR3 length: 13
clone size: -
V gene: TRBV28
CDR3 protein: CASSRTGYQPQHF
CDR3 DNA: TGTGCCAGCAGTCGGACAGGGTACCAGCCCCAGCATTTT

D gene: -
J gene: TRBJ1-6
CDR3 length: 13
clone size: -
V gene: TRBV10-3
CDR3 protein: CAISESPGRGAHF
CDR3 DNA: TGTGCCATCAGTGAGTCGCCAGGGAGAGGAGCACACTTT

D gene: TRBD1
J gene: TRBJ1-2
CDR3 length: 14
clone size: -
V gene: TRBV20-1
CDR3 protein: CSASHDRGLRGYTF
CDR3 DNA: TGCAGTGCTAGTCACGACAGGGGCCTCCGGGGCTACACCTTC

D gene: -
J gene: TRBJ2-5
CDR3 length: 15
clone size: -
V gene: TRBV19
CDR3 protein: CASSSQGGLGETQYF
CDR3 DNA: TGTGCCAGTAGTTCACAGGGGGGGTTGGGGGAGACCCAGTACTTC

D gene: -
J gene: TRBJ2-1
CDR3 length: 14
clone size: -
V gene: TRBV6-6
CDR3 protein: CASRLASSYNEQFF
CDR3 DNA: TGTGCCAGCAGGCTAGCGAGCTCCTACAATGAGCAGTTCTTC

D gene: TRBD1
J gene: TRBJ2-1
CDR3 length: 15
clone size: -
V gene: TRBV7-2
CDR3 protein: CASSLAGQGITEQFF
CDR3 DNA: TGTGCCAGCAGCTTAGCTGGACAGGGTATCACTGAGCAGTTCTTC

D gene: -
J gene: TRBJ2-3
CDR3 length: 15
clone size: -
V gene: TRBV9
CDR3 protein: CASSPAEGVGDTQYF
CDR3 DNA: TGTGCCAGCAGCCCAGCGGAAGGGGTGGGAGATACGCAGTATTTT

D gene: -
J gene: TRBJ2-2
CDR3 length: 13
clone size: -
V gene: TRBV5-4
CDR3 protein: CASRPGGTGELFF
CDR3 DNA: TGTGCCAGCAGGCCCGGGGGCACCGGGGAGCTGTTTTTT